These T cell receptor beta chains were read from a single sample in a study of blood T cell repertoires in COVID-19. Some clones are missing from TCRdb's copy, which holds only in-frame ones; the method was immunoSEQ multiplex PCR. Among approximately 400,000 clones listed, approximately 88% were seen once. Sequenced material: peripheral blood. The receptor source for this set is a middle-aged man with acute or convalescent COVID-19. The CDR3 runs from the conserved cysteine through the conserved F or W. Fields, in order: V gene, D gene, J gene, clone size, CDR3 DNA, CDR3 protein. D genes are given only for firm matches. Some rows mark clone size as missing; the rest say once, few, many or name a class of expanded clone.

V gene: TRBV24-1; D gene: .; J gene: TRBJ2-1; clone size: .; CDR3 DNA: TGTGCCACCAGTGATTGGTCCGGGGGATGGCAGCAGTTCTTC; CDR3 protein: CATSDWSGGWQQFF
V gene: TRBV5-4; D gene: .; J gene: TRBJ1-3; clone size: .; CDR3 DNA: TGTGCCAGCAGCTTGGACCGGACAGCTGGAAACACCATATATTTT; CDR3 protein: CASSLDRTAGNTIYF
V gene: TRBV5-6; D gene: TRBD2; J gene: TRBJ2-1; clone size: .; CDR3 DNA: TGTGCCAGCAGCTCGGCTACTAGCGGGGAGTACAATGAGCAGTTCTTC; CDR3 protein: CASSSATSGEYNEQFF
V gene: TRBV4-1; D gene: .; J gene: TRBJ1-4; clone size: .; CDR3 DNA: TGCGCCAGCAGCCAACAGCAGAAGGGGCGAAATGAAAAACTGTTTTTT; CDR3 protein: CASSQQQKGRNEKLFF
V gene: TRBV5-4; D gene: .; J gene: TRBJ1-1; clone size: .; CDR3 DNA: TGTGCCAGCAGCTTGGCGGGGGTTGGGCGCACTGAAGCTTTCTTT; CDR3 protein: CASSLAGVGRTEAFF
V gene: TRBV9; D gene: .; J gene: TRBJ1-3; clone size: .; CDR3 DNA: TGTGCCAGCAGCGTAGATAACTCTGGAAACACCATATATTTT; CDR3 protein: CASSVDNSGNTIYF
V gene: TRBV7-9; D gene: TRBD1; J gene: TRBJ2-3; clone size: .; CDR3 DNA: TGTGCCAGCAGCGTGGACAGGGCGGCTTTAGGAAATACGCAGTATTTT; CDR3 protein: CASSVDRAALGNTQYF
V gene: TRBV5-6; D gene: TRBD1; J gene: TRBJ2-5; clone size: .; CDR3 DNA: TGTGCCAGCAGCTTGGTACAGGGGGGTGAAGAGACCCAGTACTTC; CDR3 protein: CASSLVQGGEETQYF
V gene: TRBV5-1; D gene: TRBD2; J gene: TRBJ2-2; clone size: once; CDR3 DNA: TGCGCCAGCAGCTTAGATGGGGGGGATGTCACCGGGGAGCTGTTTTTT; CDR3 protein: CASSLDGGDVTGELFF
V gene: TRBV27; D gene: TRBD1; J gene: TRBJ1-1; clone size: .; CDR3 DNA: TGTGCCAGCAGTTTATTGCCGGTCAGGGGGCGGAACACTGAAGCTTTCTTT; CDR3 protein: CASSLLPVRGRNTEAFF
V gene: TRBV10-3; D gene: TRBD2; J gene: TRBJ2-7; clone size: .; CDR3 DNA: TGTGCCACGAAACTAGCGGGAGTACTCTACGAGCAGTACTTC; CDR3 protein: CATKLAGVLYEQYF
V gene: TRBV9; D gene: TRBD1; J gene: TRBJ2-7; clone size: .; CDR3 DNA: TGTGCCAGCAGCGCCGGGACAGGGGGCGACGAGCAGTACTTC; CDR3 protein: CASSAGTGGDEQYF
V gene: TRBV3-1/TRBV3-2; D gene: .; J gene: TRBJ1-3; clone size: .; CDR3 DNA: TGTGCCAGCAGCCCCAGGATTTTCTCTGGAAACACCATATATTTT; CDR3 protein: CASSPRIFSGNTIYF
V gene: TRBV7-9; D gene: .; J gene: TRBJ1-1; clone size: .; CDR3 DNA: TGTGCCAGCACGGCAGGAAACACTGAAGCTTTCTTT; CDR3 protein: CASTAGNTEAFF
V gene: TRBV6-1; D gene: .; J gene: TRBJ1-6; clone size: .; CDR3 DNA: TGTGCCAGCAGTGATATCGGTTGGGGCCCCCTCCACTTT; CDR3 protein: CASSDIGWGPLHF
V gene: TRBV10-3; D gene: TRBD1; J gene: TRBJ1-5; clone size: .; CDR3 DNA: TGTGCCATCAAGGGACAGGGGGGTCAGCCCCAGCATTTT; CDR3 protein: CAIKGQGGQPQHF
V gene: TRBV30; D gene: .; J gene: TRBJ2-7; clone size: few; CDR3 DNA: TGTGCCTGGAGTGTACTGAACGAGCAGTACTTC; CDR3 protein: CAWSVLNEQYF
V gene: TRBV4-3; D gene: .; J gene: TRBJ1-4; clone size: .; CDR3 DNA: TGCGCCAGCAGCCCGGATCCGGACGGACAGCATAATGAAAAACTGTTTTTT; CDR3 protein: CASSPDPDGQHNEKLFF